These 25 T cell receptor beta chains originate from one sample sequenced in a study of beta chain features in type 1 diabetes. As every portion of the isolated RNA was reverse transcribed, the sequencing read expressed TCRB transcripts. TCRdb's copy holds only in-frame clones and misses some; the assay was immunoSEQ multiplex PCR. This table holds fewer than 900,000 clones, roughly 15% found once. The sequenced sample consisted of naive CD4+ T cells from blood. The receptors here all came from a woman in her late teens or twenties in good health.

The chain couples TRBV5-1 to TRBJ2-1; 9 nucleotides agree with TRBD2. V shed 0 bases, J shed 6 bases, and the junction held 7 bases outside the gene matches. Germline CDR1 SGHRS, CDR2 YFSETQ. This CDR3 has 16 residues. CDR3 amino acids: CASSLGGLAVVNEQFF. CDR3 DNA sequence: TGCGCCAGCAGCTTGGGGGGACTAGCTGTTGTCAATGAGCAGTTCTTC.

The chain uses TRBV25-1 and TRBJ1-1, with unresolved D. Germline CDR1 MGHDK, CDR2 SYGVNS. The CDR3 is 11 residues long. V was trimmed by 7 bases and J by 4 bases, leaving 7 bases between them. CDR3 bases: TGTGCCAGCACCCAAGGCACTGAAGCTTTCTTT. Encoded protein: CASTQGTEAFF.

The chain links TRBV18 to TRBJ1-5, with D tentatively TRBD1 (5 bases). Trimming took off 6 bases at V and 8 bases at J, with 14 bases between the two ends. Germline CDR1 KGHSH, CDR2 LQKENI. The CDR3 is 13 residues long. CDR3 residues: CASSKNRGEPQHF. The DNA for the CDR3 is TGTGCCAGCTCTAAAAACCGGGGGGAGCCCCAGCATTTT.

This clone has more than one count but fewer than ten. Other nucleotide sequences in the sample specify the same CDR3. CDR3 DNA sequence: TGTGCCAGCAGTGCCACTTCTGGGGCCAACGTCCTGACTTTC. Amino acid sequence: CASSATSGANVLTF. This sequence joins TRBV2 and TRBJ2-6; no clear D gene. This CDR3 has 14 residues. Trimming took off 4 bases at V and 1 base at J, with 5 bases between the two ends. Per the germline V gene, CDR1 is SNHLY and CDR2 is FYNNEI.

The chain employs TRBV19 and TRBJ2-2, with a tentative D call TRBD1 (6 bases). The germline CDR1 and CDR2 sequences are LNHDA and SQIVND (reference sequence). V was trimmed by 4 bases and J by 1 base, leaving 16 bases between them. The CDR3 runs 17 residues. The CDR3 loop reads CASSNRAYRVNTGELFF. The CDR3 region has the DNA TGTGCCAGTAGTAACCGCGCCTACAGGGTGAACACCGGGGAGCTGTTTTTT. Variable domain in full (rest from reference TRBV19 and TRBJ2-2): DGGITQSPKYLFRKEGQNVTLSCEQNLNHDAMYWYRQDPGQGLRLIYYSQIVNDFQKGDIAEGYSVSREKKESFPLTVTSAQKNPTAFYLCASSNRAYRVNTGELFFGEGSRLTVL.

The chain combines TRBV15 with TRBJ2-1, with D tentatively TRBD1 (6 bases). From germline, CDR1 is LNHNV and CDR2 YYDKDF (reference sequence). The CDR3 consists of 15 residues. The V end was cut by 2 bases, the J end by 5 bases, with 13 bases between. Written as DNA, the CDR3 is TGTGCCACCAGCAGACTTCAGGGGAGCCACAATGAGCAGTTCTTC. Translated, it gives CATSRLQGSHNEQFF.

This clone was found a few times. The V call is TRBV27, the J call TRBJ2-7, with 8 positions matching TRBD2. J gave up 2 bases and V 5 bases, and 5 bases lay outside the gene matches. The germline gives CDR1 MNHEY, CDR2 SMNVEV (reference sequence). This CDR3 contains 14 residues. The CDR3 sequence is CASSPGTRPYEQYF. The CDR3 DNA is TGTGCCAGCAGTCCCGGGACTAGACCCTACGAGCAGTACTTC.

This chain links TRBV2 with TRBJ2-5; D possibly corresponds to TRBD1 (6 bases). TRBJ2-7 explains the end of the DNA better; the J call may be wrong. Germline V lookup: CDR1 SNHLY, CDR2 FYNNEI. This CDR3 region has 14 residues. The CDR3 region is CASSEGGLDYEQYF. Written as DNA, the CDR3 is TGTGCCAGCAGTGAAGGGGGGCTTGACTACGAGCAGTACTTC.

This clone was seen a few times. V gene TRBV15 combines with J gene TRBJ1-3; D is uncertain. Trimming left V 5 bases short and J 0 bases short, with 14 bases between. The CDR3 runs 16 residues. Germline V CDR1 and CDR2: LNHNV, YYDKDF (reference sequence). The CDR3 region is CATSPELVSSGNTIYF. In DNA form, the CDR3 reads TGTGCCACCAGCCCAGAGTTAGTAAGCTCTGGAAACACCATATATTTT.

CDR3 residues: CASNPTGGRVDEQFF. The DNA for the CDR3 is TGTGCCAGCAACCCTACGGGCGGGAGAGTTGATGAGCAGTTCTTC. This chain joins TRBV9 and TRBJ2-1, with 7 bases lining up with TRBD2. The V segment lost 6 bases and the J segment 8 bases; nucleotides outside the gene matches: 14. Germline values: CDR1 SGDLS, CDR2 YYNGEE. The CDR3 has 15 residues.

There are a few counts of this clone. This chain links TRBV11-2 with TRBJ2-7, with TRBD2 identical over 14 bases. Germline-derived CDR1 and CDR2 are SGHAT and FQNNGV. V lost 5 bases, J lost 6 bases, and 6 bases stayed unmatched. CDR3 length: 15 residues. Written as DNA, the CDR3 is TGTGCCAGCAGCCAGGGACTAGCGGGAGCGGGCGAGCAGTACTTC. Encoded protein: CASSQGLAGAGEQYF.

In the case of this clone: The sample has other DNA sequences that encode this CDR3 too. V gene TRBV5-1 combines with J gene TRBJ1-4, with D possibly being TRBD1 (6 bases). Germline V lookup: CDR1 SGHRS, CDR2 YFSETQ. The CDR3 contains 13 residues. The V gene lost 3 bases and the J gene lost 5 bases, with 8 bases spanning the gap. CDR3 in DNA: TGCGCCAGCAGCTCAGGACAGAATGAAAAACTGTTTTTT. It is translated as CASSSGQNEKLFF. Supplemented by reference TRBV5-1 and TRBJ1-4, the full variable domain reads KAGVTQTPRYLIKTRGQQVTLSCSPISGHRSVSWYQQTPGQGLQFLFEYFSETQRNKGNFPGRFSGRQFSNSRSEMNVSTLELGDSALYLCASSSGQNEKLFFGSGTQLSVL.

This clone was detected a few times. This chain connects TRBV19 to TRBJ2-7; D perhaps matches TRBD1 (5 bases). Germline V gives CDR1 LNHDA, CDR2 SQIVND (reference sequence). V lost 4 bases to trimming and J lost 0 bases, with 7 bases between them. The length of the CDR3 is 13 residues. The CDR3 reads CASSTGASYEQYF. CDR3 bases: TGTGCCAGTAGTACTGGGGCCTCCTACGAGCAGTACTTC.

This clone occurred a few times. The chain combines TRBV6-5 with TRBJ2-1; D gene unclear. CDR3 length: 10 residues. Germline CDR1 MNHEY, CDR2 SVGAGI. V gave up 7 bases and J gave up 7 bases, with 5 bases separating them. The CDR3 spells CASIPNEQFF. The CDR3 coding sequence is TGTGCCAGCATTCCTAATGAGCAGTTCTTC.

The J gene is TRBJ2-4, the V gene TRBV6-5, with 8 bases aligning to TRBD2. CDR3 length: 14 amino acids. The J segment lost 7 bases and the V segment lost 6 bases, leaving 8 bases of the junction unmatched. Germline lookup yields CDR1 MNHEY and CDR2 SVGAGI. The CDR3 DNA is TGTGCCAGCAGCAGGAGCGGGAGTTCGAACATTCAGTACTTC. It encodes CASSRSGSSNIQYF.

The rearrangement uses TRBV25-1 and TRBJ2-4; D is ambiguous. Germline V gene data show CDR1 as MGHDK and CDR2 as SYGVNS. The length of the CDR3 is 11 residues. V gave up 6 bases and J gave up 7 bases, with 7 bases separating them. The CDR3 coding sequence is TGTGCCAGCAGAGAGGATAACATTCAGTACTTC. This encodes CASREDNIQYF.

The chain employs TRBV4-3 and TRBJ1-1, with a weak D call TRBD1 (5 bases). Deletions cut 1 base from V and 3 bases from J, with 12 bases between. The length of the CDR3 is 15 residues. Germline assignment: CDR1 LGHNA and CDR2 YSLEER. CDR3 in amino acids: CASSQVSQAYTEAFF. The CDR3 DNA sequence: TGCGCCAGCAGCCAAGTTTCACAGGCCTACACTGAAGCTTTCTTT.

The sample holds a few counts of this clone. CDR3 DNA sequence: TGTGCCATCAGTGATCAGGCGGTTAACTATGGCTACACCTTC. Translation: CAISDQAVNYGYTF. This chain uses TRBV10-3 with TRBJ1-2; D remains ambiguous. Germline CDR1 reads ENHRY; CDR2 reads SYGVKD. The length of the CDR3 is 14 residues. V was trimmed by 3 bases and J by 1 base, leaving 9 bases between them.

This chain uses TRBV5-1 with TRBJ2-2; D might be TRBD1 (6 bases). Trimming stripped 8 bases from V and 6 bases from J, with 14 bases between. CDR3 length: 13 residues. Germline V gives CDR1 SGHRS, CDR2 YFSETQ. CDR3 in DNA: TGCGCCAGTGGGGGACAAATGTCCGGGGAGCTGTTTTTT. It translates to CASGGQMSGELFF.

This clone turned up a few times. CDR3 region: CASSSHGRSGTYEQYF. DNA of the CDR3: TGTGCCAGCAGCAGCCACGGGAGGAGTGGGACCTACGAGCAGTACTTC. V usage is TRBV11-2 and J usage is TRBJ2-7, with 7 bases fitting TRBD2. Germline lookup yields CDR1 SGHAT and CDR2 FQNNGV. V lost 5 bases, J lost 2 bases, and 12 bases stayed unmatched. The length of the CDR3 is 16 residues. Full variable domain (outside the CDR3, taken from reference TRBV11-2 and TRBJ2-7): EAGVAQSPRYKIIEKRQSVAFWCNPISGHATLYWYQQILGQGPKLLIQFQNNGVVDDSQLPKDRFSAERLKGVDSTLKIQPAKLEDSAVYLCASSSHGRSGTYEQYFGPGTRLTVT.

This clone has only a few counts. This sequence joins TRBV7-2 and TRBJ2-5; the match to TRBD2 covers 11 bases. Germline values: CDR1 SGHTA, CDR2 FQGNSA. The CDR3 is 17 residues long. Germline trimming cut 0 bases from V and 3 bases from J; bases unmatched to any gene: 6. The CDR3 spells CASSLARASGRKETQYF. CDR3 bases: TGTGCCAGCAGCTTAGCGCGGGCTAGCGGGAGGAAAGAGACCCAGTACTTC.

Only a few counts were recorded for this clone. The chain is built from TRBV10-3 and TRBJ2-7; D call uncertain. Germline V CDR1 and CDR2: ENHRY, SYGVKD. The CDR3 contains 18 residues. Trimming removed 3 bases at V and 4 bases at J, with 25 bases between. The CDR3 nucleotides read TGTGCCATCAGTGATACCCCGGGTGGGGAAAAGGGAAGGTACGAGCAGTACTTC. Encoded protein: CAISDTPGGEKGRYEQYF.

This clone has only a few counts. The V and J genes are TRBV6-1 and TRBJ1-1, with D possibly matching TRBD1 (6 bases). Germline values: CDR1 MNHNS, CDR2 SASEGT. The CDR3 loop spans 13 amino acids. V was shortened by 6 bases and J by 5 bases, with 13 bases between the two germline ends. The CDR3 is CASSRQDLTEAFF. For the CDR3, the DNA is TGTGCCAGCAGCCGACAGGACTTGACTGAAGCTTTCTTT.

This rearrangement joins TRBV19 to TRBJ1-5; 7 bases align to TRBD1. This CDR3 has 17 amino acids. Per the germline V gene, CDR1 is LNHDA and CDR2 is SQIVND (reference sequence). The V gene end was trimmed by 4 bases and the J gene end by 6 bases; junction bases not matched to a gene: 15. The CDR3 DNA follows: TGTGCCAGTAGTACGGAGGTCGGGACAGAGAGGAGTCAGCCCCAGCATTTT. Amino acids: CASSTEVGTERSQPQHF.

This chain joins TRBV2 and TRBJ2-1; D is unclear. The CDR3 runs to 13 residues. Trimming stripped 5 bases from V and 7 bases from J, with 12 bases between. In germline, CDR1 is SNHLY, CDR2 FYNNEI. DNA for the CDR3: TGTGCCAGCAGTTTTGCCTCTGAAAATGAGCAGTTCTTC. Its protein product is CASSFASENEQFF.